Listed below are T cell receptor beta chains from one sample, sequenced in a study of blood T cell repertoires in COVID-19. This table comes from immunoSEQ multiplex PCR, and its TCRdb copy is limited to in-frame clones, with some not included. The sample gives more than 85,000 clones, 82% of which show up once; under 20% is in the top ten. The sample comprised peripheral blood. The origin of the receptors is an elderly man with acute or convalescent COVID-19. The CDR3 runs from the conserved cysteine through the conserved F or W. The D gene is left open where the match is weak. Where a row states a size, it is once, few, many or the class of an expanded clone; other rows omit it.

D gene | J gene | clone size | V gene | CDR3 DNA | CDR3 protein
. | TRBJ1-4 | . | TRBV5-1 | TGCGCCAGCAGCTTGGCAGGGCCCACTAATGAAAAACTGTTTTTT | CASSLAGPTNEKLFF
. | TRBJ1-5 | . | TRBV4-3 | TGCGCCAGCAGCCAGGTCTTCGGTCAGCCCCAGCATTTT | CASSQVFGQPQHF
TRBD1 | TRBJ2-3 | . | TRBV5-1 | TGCGCCAGCAGCTTGGCCGGCGGGACAGGGCTCACAGATACGCAGTATTTT | CASSLAGGTGLTDTQYF
. | TRBJ1-2 | . | TRBV15 | TGTGCCACCAGCAGGGCCCGGACAGAGTATGGCTACACCTTC | CATSRARTEYGYTF
. | TRBJ2-1 | few | TRBV27 | TGTGCCAGCAGTCCTGGGGACACTTACAATGAGCAGTTCTTC | CASSPGDTYNEQFF
TRBD2 | TRBJ2-1 | once | TRBV7-2 | TGTGCCAGCAGCTTAGAGAGCGGGAGGGCCAGAGGTGAGCAGTTCTTC | CASSLESGRARGEQFF
. | TRBJ1-4 | . | TRBV19 | TGTGCCAGTAGTATTCAAACTCCTAATAATGAAAAACTGTTTTTT | CASSIQTPNNEKLFF
TRBD1 | TRBJ2-2 | . | TRBV27 | TGTGCCAGCAGTTTTACAGGGGGCTATATCGGGGAGCTGTTTTTT | CASSFTGGYIGELFF
. | TRBJ1-5 | . | TRBV19 | TGTGCCAGTAGTCTCCAGGGCAATCAGCCCCAGCATTTT | CASSLQGNQPQHF
. | TRBJ1-1 | . | TRBV28 | TGTGCCAGCAGCTTGGACAGTGGTATGAACACTGAAGCTTTCTTT | CASSLDSGMNTEAFF
. | TRBJ1-1 | . | TRBV29-1 | TGCAGCGTCAAAGCCAATGAGATGAACACTGAAGCTTTCTTT | CSVKANEMNTEAFF
TRBD1 | TRBJ1-6 | . | TRBV7-6 | TGTGCCAGCAGCTTAGCACCCAGGGGGCAGGCACCCCTCCACTTT | CASSLAPRGQAPLHF
. | TRBJ2-1 | once | TRBV9 | TGTGCCAGCAGCGTAGGTCTTAGCAATGAGCAGTTCTTC | CASSVGLSNEQFF
TRBD1 | TRBJ1-4 | . | TRBV6-2/TRBV6-3 | TGTGCCAGCAGTTCCCCCTTACAGGGGAAAGAAAAACTGTTTTTT | CASSSPLQGKEKLFF
TRBD2 | TRBJ2-5 | . | TRBV28 | TGTGCCAGCAGTTTGGCGGGAGGGGAACAAGAGACCCAGTACTTC | CASSLAGGEQETQYF
TRBD1 | TRBJ1-5 | once | TRBV11-3 | TGTGCCAGCAGCACGGAGGACAGGGTTAATCAGCCCCAGCATTTT | CASSTEDRVNQPQHF
. | TRBJ2-5 | . | TRBV3-1/TRBV3-2 | TGTGCCAGCAGCCAAGAACAGATCCAAGAGACCCAGTACTTC | CASSQEQIQETQYF
. | TRBJ1-1 | . | TRBV29-1 | TGCAGCGTTTTTCGAGAGAACAGGGAGACTTTCTTT | CSVFRENRETFF
. | TRBJ2-1 | . | TRBV25-1 | TGTGCCAGCGGAATAGGAGGGAGTCCTTACAATGAGCAGTTCTTC | CASGIGGSPYNEQFF
TRBD1 | TRBJ1-1 | . | TRBV28 | TGTGCCAGCAGTTTACTTGGGACAGGTGAAGCTTTCTTT | CASSLLGTGEAFF
. | TRBJ1-4 | . | TRBV19 | TGTGCCAGTAGTATTTGGGCAGGGCCGAAGACTAATGAAAAACTGTTTTTT | CASSIWAGPKTNEKLFF
TRBD1 | TRBJ2-2 | . | TRBV28 | TGTGCCAGCAGTTTATACAGGGGCACCGGGGAGCTGTTTTTT | CASSLYRGTGELFF
. | TRBJ1-4 | . | TRBV10-2 | TGCGCCAGCATGGGGGCAGAATTTAATGAAAAACTGTTTTTT | CASMGAEFNEKLFF
. | TRBJ1-1 | . | TRBV3-1/TRBV3-2 | TGTGCCAGCTCCGGGAACACTGAAGCTTTCTTT | CASSGNTEAFF
TRBD2 | TRBJ2-1 | . | TRBV28 | TGTGCCAGCAGTCCGACCGGGACTAGCAATGAGCAGTTCTTC | CASSPTGTSNEQFF
. | TRBJ1-3 | . | TRBV30 | TGTGCCTGGAGTGTACAGACACTTGGAAACACCATATATTTT | CAWSVQTLGNTIYF
TRBD2 | TRBJ2-1 | few | TRBV7-2 | TGTGCCAGCAGCCCCGGGACTAGCGGGGGTAATGAGCAGTTCTTC | CASSPGTSGGNEQFF
TRBD1 | TRBJ1-1 | . | TRBV19 | TGTGCCAGTAAGAGGGGACAGGGGTTGGAGAACACTGAAGCTTTCTTT | CASKRGQGLENTEAFF
TRBD1 | TRBJ1-2 | . | TRBV6-5 | TGTGCCAGCAGTTCGGACAGGGAGCATGGCTACACCTTC | CASSSDREHGYTF
. | TRBJ2-5 | . | TRBV24-1 | TGTGCCACCAGTGACCAGAACACAGAGACCCAGTACTTC | CATSDQNTETQYF
TRBD2 | TRBJ2-5 | . | TRBV6-5 | TGTGCCAGCAGCCGAAGGCGAGCGGGGGGGGAGACCCAGTACTTC | CASSRRRAGGETQYF
TRBD2 | TRBJ2-2 | . | TRBV27 | TGTGCCAGCAGTTTCCCTTTAGCGGGAGGCGCCACCGGGGAGCTGTTTTTT | CASSFPLAGGATGELFF
. | TRBJ1-3 | . | TRBV6-5 | TGTGCCAGCATCCGGGGGTCAGCTGGAAACACCATATATTTT | CASIRGSAGNTIYF
. | TRBJ2-2 | . | TRBV6-6 | TGTGCCAGCAGGGGCAGGGGGGACACCGGGGAGCTGTTTTTT | CASRGRGDTGELFF
. | TRBJ1-5 | few | TRBV7-9 | TGTGCCAGCAGCTGGGAGGGTTCCGGACAGCCCCAGCATTTT | CASSWEGSGQPQHF
. | TRBJ2-2 | . | TRBV19 | TGTGCCAGTAGTATCGTGGGGGCGGGCGCCCGGGAGCTGTTTTTT | CASSIVGAGARELFF
. | TRBJ2-7 | . | TRBV27 | TGTGCCAGCTCTTACGGGGATCTCTACGAGCAGTACTTC | CASSYGDLYEQYF
. | TRBJ2-2 | . | TRBV5-1 | TGCGCCAGCATGCCAGTCGCGAACACCGGGGAGCTGTTTTTT | CASMPVANTGELFF
TRBD1 | TRBJ2-6 | . | TRBV6-5 | TGTGCCACAAGACAGGGCAGCTCTGGGGCCAACGTCCTGACTTTC | CATRQGSSGANVLTF
TRBD2 | TRBJ2-7 | . | TRBV5-1 | TGCGCCAGCAGCCCGGGAGGGGGCGAGCAGTACTTC | CASSPGGGEQYF
TRBD1 | TRBJ2-4 | . | TRBV4-1 | TGCGCCAGCAGCCAAGCGGACAGGGGCCTCAAAATTCAGTACTTC | CASSQADRGLKIQYF
TRBD1 | TRBJ1-5 | . | TRBV2 | TGTGCCAGCAGCGAGACAGGGCCGAATCAGCCCCAGCATTTT | CASSETGPNQPQHF
. | TRBJ1-2 | . | TRBV29-1 | TGCAGCGTTGGTAGTGGGCGGGGAGGCTACACCTTC | CSVGSGRGGYTF
TRBD1 | TRBJ1-3 | . | TRBV18 | TGTGCCAGCTCACCAGGGACAGGGGCTGGAAACACCATATATTTT | CASSPGTGAGNTIYF
. | TRBJ2-7 | . | TRBV20-1 | TGCAGTGCTGGGGCCTCCACGGAGCAGTACTTC | CSAGASTEQYF
. | TRBJ1-5 | . | TRBV12-3/TRBV12-4 | TGTGCCAGCACCTCGACTCTACATCAGCCCCAGCATTTT | CASTSTLHQPQHF
. | TRBJ2-1 | once | TRBV6-5 | TGTGCCAGCAGTCCCACGGGGTCCTACAATGAGCAGTTCTTC | CASSPTGSYNEQFF
TRBD1 | TRBJ1-1 | . | TRBV28 | TGTGCCAGCAGTCTCGGGACAGGGAATAAATCTTTCTTT | CASSLGTGNKSFF
. | TRBJ2-1 | few | TRBV19 | TGTGCCAGTAGTATTTCCGGGGGACTCCTAAATGAGCAGTTCTTC | CASSISGGLLNEQFF
. | TRBJ2-3 | . | TRBV6-2/TRBV6-3 | TGTGCCAGCAGTTTAGGACCAGGGAGCACAGATACGCAGTATTTT | CASSLGPGSTDTQYF
TRBD1 | TRBJ1-2 | . | TRBV27 | TGTGCCAGCAGTCCAAAGACAGGGATTAACTATGGCTACACCTTC | CASSPKTGINYGYTF
. | TRBJ1-1 | . | TRBV28 | TGTGCCAGCAGTCGAACAGGGAGCACTGAAGCTTTCTTT | CASSRTGSTEAFF
. | TRBJ2-7 | . | TRBV4-1 | TGCGCCAGCAGCCAAGAGGGGGGTTGGGGTTCCTACGAGCAGTACTTC | CASSQEGGWGSYEQYF
. | TRBJ1-5 | . | TRBV19 | TGTGCCAGTAGTCAACAGGTCGGGAGCAATCAGCCCCAGCATTTT | CASSQQVGSNQPQHF
TRBD2 | TRBJ2-6 | . | TRBV9 | TGTGCCAGCAGCCCGAGAGGCCAGGGGACTAGCGGGCACTCTGGGGCCAACGTCCTGACTTTC | CASSPRGQGTSGHSGANVLTF
TRBD1 | TRBJ2-7 | few | TRBV3-1/TRBV3-2 | TGTGCCAGCAGCCAAGGTTTTGGGGGACAGGGGGACTTC | CASSQGFGGQGDF